The rows below give T cell receptor beta chains drawn from one sample of a study of cytomegalovirus exposure and HLA in healthy donors. Method: immunoSEQ multiplex PCR; TCRdb's copy keeps in-frame clones and lacks some. This table holds some 130,000 clones, around 73% found once. The source material was PBMCs. The receptors were sampled from a man in his forties or fifties in good health and CMV-seronegative. Both conserved end residues are part of each CDR3. Each record gives: clone size, J gene, V gene, D gene, CDR3 DNA, CDR3 protein. D genes are given only for firm matches. Clone size, where shown, is once, few, many, or a class for clones that have expanded.

clone size: NA; J gene: TRBJ1-2; V gene: TRBV6-5; D gene: NA; CDR3 DNA: TGTGCCAGCAGTTACAAGGGACGGAGGGGTGGCTACACCTTC; CDR3 protein: CASSYKGRRGGYTF
clone size: NA; J gene: TRBJ1-2; V gene: TRBV5-1; D gene: NA; CDR3 DNA: TGCGCCAGCAGCTTGGGGTCGAGCAGGGGTACTAGCTATGGCTACACCTTC; CDR3 protein: CASSLGSSRGTSYGYTF
clone size: NA; J gene: TRBJ2-7; V gene: TRBV29-1; D gene: NA; CDR3 DNA: TGCAGCGCCGCAGGGGCCAACGAGCAGTACTTC; CDR3 protein: CSAAGANEQYF
clone size: NA; J gene: TRBJ2-7; V gene: TRBV27; D gene: TRBD2; CDR3 DNA: TGTGCCAGCGGCCCTGCGGGAGGGACGGAGCAGTACTTC; CDR3 protein: CASGPAGGTEQYF
clone size: once; J gene: TRBJ1-1; V gene: TRBV5-1; D gene: NA; CDR3 DNA: TGCGCCAGCAGCTTGGCAGGTCTCAGGACATCGAACACTGAAGCTTTCTTT; CDR3 protein: CASSLAGLRTSNTEAFF
clone size: NA; J gene: TRBJ2-3; V gene: TRBV5-5; D gene: TRBD1; CDR3 DNA: TGTGCCAGCAGCTTGAGTCCGACAGGGCCATTCACAGATACGCAGTATTTT; CDR3 protein: CASSLSPTGPFTDTQYF
clone size: NA; J gene: TRBJ2-7; V gene: TRBV7-2; D gene: TRBD2; CDR3 DNA: TGTGCCAGCAGCTTACTAGCGGGGGGGGTCTCCGAGCAGTACTTC; CDR3 protein: CASSLLAGGVSEQYF
clone size: NA; J gene: TRBJ2-5; V gene: TRBV7-3; D gene: NA; CDR3 DNA: TGTGCCAGCAGCTACCAGGGCGGAGAGACCCAGTACTTC; CDR3 protein: CASSYQGGETQYF
clone size: NA; J gene: TRBJ1-4; V gene: TRBV4-1; D gene: NA; CDR3 DNA: TGCGCCAGCAGCCAAGACGCAGGGCTGGTAGCTAATGAAAAACTGTTTTTT; CDR3 protein: CASSQDAGLVANEKLFF
clone size: NA; J gene: TRBJ1-4; V gene: TRBV4-1; D gene: TRBD1; CDR3 DNA: TGCGCCAGCAGCCACGCCCAACGTCGGGGGACAGGAAATGAAAAACTGTTTTTT; CDR3 protein: CASSHAQRRGTGNEKLFF
clone size: NA; J gene: TRBJ1-2; V gene: TRBV19; D gene: TRBD1; CDR3 DNA: TGTGCCAGTAGTAGAGGGGGCGCTGACTATGGCTACACCTTC; CDR3 protein: CASSRGGADYGYTF
clone size: NA; J gene: TRBJ1-5; V gene: TRBV7-6; D gene: TRBD1; CDR3 DNA: TGTGCCAGCAGCTCCGTAGGGGGCCGAAGCAATCAGCCCCAGCATTTT; CDR3 protein: CASSSVGGRSNQPQHF
clone size: NA; J gene: TRBJ2-1; V gene: TRBV5-1; D gene: TRBD2; CDR3 DNA: TGCGCCAGCACGCCCTTAGCGGGAGTTCGGACTAATGAGCAGTTCTTC; CDR3 protein: CASTPLAGVRTNEQFF